One sample yielded the 19 T cell receptor beta chains listed below, sequenced in a study of blood T cell repertoires in COVID-19. Measured with immunoSEQ multiplex PCR; TCRdb has only the in-frame clones, and not every one. This table holds tens of thousands of clones, about 90% found once. Input material: peripheral blood. These TCRs come from a woman older than 75 in a cohort sampled during active or convalescent COVID-19.

The V call is TRBV7-2, the J call TRBJ2-1, with D maybe TRBD2 (6 bases). This CDR3 is 15 amino acids long. Between the trimmed V and J ends, which lost 6 bases and 4 bases, there was a span of 16 bases. Germline assignment: CDR1 SGHTA and CDR2 FQGNSA. The chain's CDR3 is CASRITSTDYNEQFF. CDR3 sequence (DNA): TGTGCCAGCAGGATAACTAGCACCGATTACAATGAGCAGTTCTTC.

The gene calls are TRBV12-3 or TRBV12-4 and TRBJ1-2; no reliable D call. V shed 1 base and J shed 8 bases, with 8 bases lying between them. CDR3 length equals 12 residues. The CDR3 bases are TGTGCCAGCAGTTTAGGTAGTTACGGCTACACCTTC. Translation: CASSLGSYGYTF.

There are a few counts of this clone. The chain is built from TRBV4-1 and TRBJ2-1; no clear D gene. Germline V gene data show CDR1 as MGHRA and CDR2 as YSYEKL. V shed 6 bases and J shed 9 bases, with 12 bases lying between them. The CDR3 is 12 residues long. CDR3 coding DNA: TGCGCCAGCAGGTCGTGGCGGTCTGAGCAGTTCTTC. It translates to CASRSWRSEQFF.

The chain uses TRBV12-3 or TRBV12-4 and TRBJ1-2; D uncertain. The CDR3 runs 12 residues. The V end lost 3 bases, the J end lost 6 bases, and 8 bases lay between the germline ends. The chain's CDR3 is CASSFGMDGYTF. The CDR3 region has the DNA TGTGCCAGCAGTTTCGGGATGGATGGCTACACCTTC.

The chain employs TRBV10-3 and TRBJ1-2; D is ambiguous. Trimming removed 2 bases from V and 8 bases from J, with 18 bases in between. The germline CDR1 and CDR2 sequences are ENHRY and SYGVKD. The CDR3 is 15 amino acids. The CDR3 loop is CAISEVEGLTRGYTF. DNA for the CDR3: TGTGCCATCAGTGAGGTCGAGGGCCTAACGAGAGGCTACACCTTC.

V usage is TRBV4-3 and J usage is TRBJ2-5; weak D call: TRBD1 (6 bases). Trimming removed 1 base from V and 4 bases from J, with 7 bases in between. Germline-derived CDR1 and CDR2 are LGHNA and YSLEER. This CDR3 contains 13 residues. The CDR3 protein is CASSQGGGETQYF. The CDR3 DNA reads as TGCGCCAGCAGCCAAGGAGGGGGAGAGACCCAGTACTTC.

V usage is TRBV5-1 and J usage is TRBJ2-5; 8 positions agree with TRBD1. This CDR3 spans 15 amino acids. Germline V gives CDR1 SGHRS, CDR2 YFSETQ. With V trimmed by 4 bases and J by 3 bases, 8 bases remained unmatched. CDR3 sequence (DNA): TGCGCCAGCAGCAAGACAGGGGTCGTAGAAGAGACCCAGTACTTC. Residues: CASSKTGVVEETQYF.

The chain links TRBV25-1 to TRBJ1-2; a weak D match, TRBD1 (6 bases). Per germline, CDR1 MGHDK and CDR2 SYGVNS. The CDR3 runs 13 residues. V gave up 6 bases and J gave up 8 bases, with 16 bases separating them. DNA of the CDR3: TGTGCCAGCAGATCCGCTGGGGGCCCAGGCTACACCTTC. This codes for CASRSAGGPGYTF.

The rearrangement joins TRBV11-3 to TRBJ1-6, with D uncertain. The CDR3 sequence is 13 residues long. Germline V gene data show CDR1 as SGHNT and CDR2 as YENEEA. V was pared by 1 base and J by 8 bases, with 6 bases between. CDR3 amino acids: CASSLVLYSPLHF. In DNA, the CDR3 is TGTGCCAGCAGCTTAGTACTGTATTCACCCCTCCACTTT. The full variable domain, with the rest looked up from reference TRBV11-3 and TRBJ1-6, is EAGVVQSPRYKIIEKKQPVAFWCNPISGHNTLYWYLQNLGQGPELLIRYENEEAVDDSQLPKDRFSAERLKGVDSTLKIQPAELGDSAVYLCASSLVLYSPLHFGNGTRLTVT.

The chain couples TRBV3-1 (or the pseudogene TRBV3-2) to TRBJ2-1; 11 nucleotides line up with TRBD2. Germline values: CDR1 LGHDT, CDR2 YNNKEL (reference sequence). Unmatched junction bases numbered 3, after V lost 4 bases and J lost 4 bases. The CDR3 loop spans 15 amino acids. CDR3 nucleotides: TGTGCCAGCAGCCCGACTAGCGGGAATTACAATGAGCAGTTCTTC. Its protein product is CASSPTSGNYNEQFF.

The chain combines TRBV24-1 with TRBJ2-1; TRBD2 matches at 10 bases. There are 16 residues in the CDR3. With 3 bases clipped from V and 4 bases from J, the junction kept 5 bases outside the gene matches. Germline V lookup: CDR1 KGHDR, CDR2 SFDVKD. As DNA, the CDR3 is TGTGCCACCAGTGATCCTAGCGGGAGCGAATACAATGAGCAGTTCTTC. This encodes CATSDPSGSEYNEQFF.

This chain links TRBV7-8 with TRBJ1-2; TRBD1 aligns across 7 bases. The CDR3 extends over 15 amino acids. In germline, CDR1 is SGHVS, CDR2 FQNEAQ. With 0 bases clipped from V and 5 bases from J, the junction kept 6 bases outside the gene matches. CDR3 coding DNA: TGTGCCAGCAGCTTAGCGCTGGCAGGGGGGTATGGCTACACCTTC. Its protein product is CASSLALAGGYGYTF. The complete variable domain, with remaining parts taken from reference TRBV7-8 and TRBJ1-2, reads GAGVSQSPRYKVAKRGQDVALRCDPISGHVSLFWYQQALGQGPEFLTYFQNEAQLDKSGLPSDRFFAERPEGSVSTLKIQRTQQEDSAVYLCASSLALAGGYGYTFGSGTRLTVV.

This chain uses TRBV3-1 (or the pseudogene TRBV3-2) with TRBJ2-3; D is uncertain. Germline V lookup: CDR1 LGHDT, CDR2 YNNKEL (reference sequence). The CDR3 totals 12 residues. Trimming took off 1 base at V and 6 bases at J, with 5 bases between the two ends. CDR3 amino acids: CASSQVRDTQYF. CDR3 in DNA: TGTGCCAGCAGCCAAGTGCGTGATACGCAGTATTTT.

This chain connects TRBV7-3 to TRBJ2-3; 7 nucleotides match TRBD2. Germline-derived CDR1 and CDR2 are SGHTA and FQGTGA. Trimming removed 1 base from V and 5 bases from J; junction bases left unmatched: 3. The CDR3 totals 14 residues. In DNA, the CDR3 is TGTGCCAGCAGCTTAAGGGACTACGAAGATACGCAGTATTTT. As protein: CASSLRDYEDTQYF.

The rearrangement links TRBV6-1 to TRBJ2-2, with 7 bases fitting TRBD2. Trimming at V came to 3 bases and at J to 2 bases, leaving 3 bases not matched to a gene. This CDR3 contains 15 residues. Germline CDR1 MNHNS, CDR2 SASEGT. CDR3 coding DNA: TGTGCCAGCAGTGAGCGGGAGTTCAACACCGGGGAGCTGTTTTTT. Its protein is CASSEREFNTGELFF.

The chain's CDR3 is CASSKQGGNEKLFF. The DNA for the CDR3 is TGTGCCAGCAGCAAACAGGGGGGTAATGAAAAACTGTTTTTT. The chain recombines TRBV2 with TRBJ1-4; 8 positions match TRBD1. J was trimmed by 4 bases and V by 6 bases; bases with no gene match: 4. The CDR3 runs 14 residues. Per the germline V gene, CDR1 is SNHLY and CDR2 is FYNNEI.

The gene calls are TRBV11-2 and TRBJ2-3; no firm D call. CDR1 is SGHAT, CDR2 FQNNGV, per germline. Trimming stripped 7 bases from V and 3 bases from J, with 11 bases between. There are 13 residues in the CDR3. CDR3 coding DNA: TGTGCCAGCACCCGGCCGACAACAGATACGCAGTATTTT. Its translation: CASTRPTTDTQYF.

This clone was observed a few times. The rearrangement uses TRBV5-1 and TRBJ2-5; no clear D. The CDR3 covers 15 residues. CDR1 and CDR2 from the germline V gene are SGHRS and YFSETQ. V was pared by 0 bases and J by 0 bases, with 9 bases between. In DNA, the CDR3 is TGCGCCAGCAGCTTGGTTCCGCAGTACCAAGAGACCCAGTACTTC. Translating it yields CASSLVPQYQETQYF.

The chain is built from TRBV11-2 and TRBJ2-2; no clear D. The ends were cut back, 5 bases at V and 3 bases at J, with 10 bases in the middle. The CDR3 has 14 amino acids. Germline V gene lookup returns CDR1 SGHAT and CDR2 FQNNGV. This CDR3 is CASSPSSYTGELFF. The CDR3 DNA is TGTGCCAGCAGCCCGTCGAGCTACACCGGGGAGCTGTTTTTT.